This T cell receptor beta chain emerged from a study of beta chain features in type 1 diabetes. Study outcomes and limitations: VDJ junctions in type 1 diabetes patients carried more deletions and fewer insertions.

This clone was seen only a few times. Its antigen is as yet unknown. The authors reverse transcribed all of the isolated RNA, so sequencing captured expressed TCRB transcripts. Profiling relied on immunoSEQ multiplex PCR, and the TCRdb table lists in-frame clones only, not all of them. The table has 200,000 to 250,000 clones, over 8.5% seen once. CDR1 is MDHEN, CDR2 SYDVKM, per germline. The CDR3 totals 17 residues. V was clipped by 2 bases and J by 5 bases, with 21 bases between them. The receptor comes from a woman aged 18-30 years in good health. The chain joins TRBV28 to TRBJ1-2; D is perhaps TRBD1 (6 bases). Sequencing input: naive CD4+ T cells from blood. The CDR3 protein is CASSLPGGSLGAYGYTF. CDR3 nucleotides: TGTGCCAGCAGTTTACCCGGCGGTTCTTTGGGGGCGTATGGCTACACCTTC.